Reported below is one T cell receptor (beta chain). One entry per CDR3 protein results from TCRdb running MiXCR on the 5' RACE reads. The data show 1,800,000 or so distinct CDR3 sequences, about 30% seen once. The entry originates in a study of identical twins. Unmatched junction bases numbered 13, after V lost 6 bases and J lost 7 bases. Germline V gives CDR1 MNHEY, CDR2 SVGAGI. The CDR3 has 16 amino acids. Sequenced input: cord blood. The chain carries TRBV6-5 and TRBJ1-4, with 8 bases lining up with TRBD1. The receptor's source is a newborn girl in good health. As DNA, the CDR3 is TGTGCCAGCAGCCGCAGGAGGACAGGGCGAGGTGAAAAACTGTTTTTT. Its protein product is CASSRRRTGRGEKLFF.